Listed here are 6 T cell receptor beta chains from one sample, sequenced in a study of blood T cells in healthy people across ages. Primed by a sample-barcoded 5' primer and a J-beta primer mix, a second PCR proceeded for about 6 to 12 cycles. TCRdb ran MiXCR on the 5' RACE reads and lists one entry per CDR3 protein. The sample consists of about 800,000 distinct CDR3 sequences, around a quarter of them appearing once. Separately, the same data were catalogued under a study of T cells of mothers and their children.

Sequencing was carried out using blood. The receptor set was obtained from a boy aged 5-17 years in good health.

This chain uses TRBV5-4 with TRBJ2-3, with 8 bases fitting TRBD1. The CDR3 consists of 15 residues. Per the germline V gene, CDR1 is SGHNT and CDR2 is YYREEE (reference sequence). Losses at the gene ends were 0 bases for V and 4 bases for J; bases not matched to a gene: 4. CDR3 region: CASSLEGQASDTQYF. The CDR3 coding sequence is TGTGCCAGCAGCTTGGAGGGACAGGCATCAGATACGCAGTATTTT.

This clonotype showed up just a few times. The chain employs TRBV29-1 and TRBJ1-2; possible D gene TRBD1, 5 bases. Germline loops: CDR1 SQVTM, CDR2 ANQGSEA. V was trimmed by 0 bases and J by 8 bases, leaving 25 bases between them. The CDR3 is 17 amino acids. CDR3 sequence reads: CSVEDGAGSYSRWGYTF. As DNA, the CDR3 is TGCAGCGTTGAAGATGGGGCAGGGAGTTACTCTAGGTGGGGCTACACCTTC.

This clonotype was seen a few times. V usage is TRBV4-1 and J usage is TRBJ2-1, with 8 bases aligning to TRBD2. CDR3 size: 16 residues. From germline, CDR1 is MGHRA and CDR2 YSYEKL. The V and J ends lost 1 base and 4 bases, in that order; junction bases with no gene match: 6. The CDR3 is CASSQVQAGVYNEQFF. The CDR3 DNA follows: TGCGCCAGCAGCCAAGTTCAAGCGGGAGTTTACAATGAGCAGTTCTTC.

This clonotype has only a few counts. This chain joins TRBV5-1 and TRBJ1-3, with TRBD1 identical over 8 bases. CDR1 SGHRS and CDR2 YFSETQ come from the germline V gene. The CDR3 has 16 residues. J was trimmed by 0 bases and V by 7 bases; bases with no gene match: 9. The CDR3: CASAYGQGLSGNTIYF. The CDR3, as DNA: TGCGCCAGCGCATACGGACAGGGACTCTCTGGAAACACCATATATTTT.

This clonotype was found a few times. The chain is built from TRBV3-1 and TRBJ1-2; D not resolved. V was trimmed by 2 bases and J by 8 bases, leaving 15 bases between them. Germline values: CDR1 LGHDT, CDR2 YNNKEL (reference sequence). The CDR3 totals 14 residues. CDR3 coding DNA: TGTGCCAGCAGCCAAAGCGCGAAAAAGGGCGGCTACACCTTC. Amino acids: CASSQSAKKGGYTF.

This clonotype came up a few times. The gene calls are TRBV20-1 and TRBJ1-3; D possibly corresponds to TRBD1 (5 bases). Germline CDR1 and CDR2: DFQATT and SNEGSKA (reference sequence). The CDR3 spans 14 residues. Trimming shortened V by 5 bases and J by 0 bases, and 11 bases separated the two germline ends. CDR3 coding DNA: TGCAGTGCTCGGGACGGGAGCTCTGGAAACACCATATATTTT. Translating it yields CSARDGSSGNTIYF.